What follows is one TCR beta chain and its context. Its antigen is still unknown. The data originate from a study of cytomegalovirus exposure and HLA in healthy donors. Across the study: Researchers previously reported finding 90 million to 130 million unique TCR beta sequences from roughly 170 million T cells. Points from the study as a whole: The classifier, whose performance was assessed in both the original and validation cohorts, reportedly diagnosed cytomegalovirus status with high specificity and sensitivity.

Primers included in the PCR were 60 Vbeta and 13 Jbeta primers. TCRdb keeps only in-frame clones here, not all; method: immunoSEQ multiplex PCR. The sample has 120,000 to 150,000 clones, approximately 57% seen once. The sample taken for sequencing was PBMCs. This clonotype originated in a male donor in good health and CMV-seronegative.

The CDR3 sequence: CASGGSEGGYTF. In DNA, the CDR3 is TGTGCCAGCGGAGGGAGTGAGGGGGGCTACACCTTC. The chain has TRBV10-3 and TRBJ1-2; D may be TRBD1 (5 bases). CDR1 is ENHRY, CDR2 SYGVKD, per germline. V was pared by 10 bases and J by 8 bases, with 17 bases between. There are 12 residues in the CDR3.